This record covers a single T cell receptor (beta chain). The specificity of this receptor is unknown. No much larger clone is present one base from it, and per-base qualities are unavailable. The CDR3 regions of human TCRbeta chains were subjected to immunosequencing. Per the original workflow: TCRs in the repertoires were compared against a reference library of SARS-CoV-2-specific TCRs that had been generated with the MIRA antigen-specificity platform. Breadth was defined as the fraction of unique TCRs that were SARS-CoV-2-associated. Depth was defined as the fraction of total T cells that were SARS-CoV-2-associated. Using the MIRA data, each spike-specific TCR was assigned both to the spike region to which the TCR was reactive and to a CD4 or CD8 class. Log10-transformed breadth and depth values were compared by one-way ANOVA with Sidak's multiple comparisons tests. Not all clones reach the TCRdb copy of this immuneACCESS table, which keeps in-frame sequences only. Checked studies attribute under half of the gap to unresolved V genes and leave the rest unexplained. V, J and clone size derive from that table, while D and trimming were established from the DNA sequence. Counted in this sample were 100,000 to 150,000 clones; roughly 91% of them appeared once. The top ten constitute around 1% of the sample.

The germline V gene encodes CDR1 MNHEY and CDR2 SMNVEV (reference sequence). The CDR3 has 18 amino acids, counting the end cysteine and phenylalanine. Here the CDR3 DNA is all that survives: 54 bases in frame from base 1. V trim: 0 bases; J trim: 1 base; unmatched bases: 10. These data belong to a study of T cell responses to AZD1222 COVID-19 vaccine (dated by TCRdb to the early 2020s). Regarding the complete study: TCR sequencing covered some 250 trial participants: 200 to 210 given two doses of AZD1222 and 26 given two doses of MenACWY control vaccine. Trial participants were enrolled into age subgroups of 18-55, 56-69 and 70-plus years, which contained 148, 28 and 57 TCR-sequenced participants, respectively.

What the work shows at the level of the full study, not this receptor alone: Participants were mostly white British and included more females than males, and it was suggested by the authors that clonal diversity may have been underestimated. CD4 TCRs associated with the vaccine covered the entire spike protein, and the dominant responses were in regions 160-218 and 743-854. Reportedly, close to half of the unique spike-specific TCRs recognized epitopes lying outside the regions that are mutated in the B.1.351 and B.1.1.7 variants. Because no day 14 peak-response samples were available, the repertoires could be characterized only after the peak T cell response. Only five to seven AZD1222 recipients were SARS-CoV-2 seropositive at baseline, limiting conclusions about previously exposed vaccinees. In the small 56-69-year group, the increase in depth fell short of significance, most likely because of low power. After two AZD1222 doses, both the breadth and the depth of spike-specific TCRs were significantly higher than at day 0 and than in MenACWY recipients.

Interpreted using the paper, the time point label stands for: about 28 days (+/-7) after the second vaccine dose. AZD1222 recipients given second doses at about 4 weeks or at about 12 weeks were pooled, since spike-specific TCR depth and breadth were not found to differ between the two schedules. The vaccinee samples were drawn from two UK trials, COV001 and COV002, one of which was a single-blind randomized controlled phase 2/3 trial testing AZD1222 (ChAdOx1 nCoV-19) in healthy adults. Trial participant PBMC samples were collected at day 0 and day 28 after the second dose for TCRbeta chain sequencing.

The chain is made from TRBV27 and TRBJ2-3; the central 7 bases match TRBD1. The TCR was taken from an adult who received the AZD1222 COVID-19 vaccine. The input for sequencing was peripheral blood, taken 28 days after the second AZD1222 dose. The CDR3: CASSLSPARDSCTDTQYF. The sequence in DNA is TGTGCCAGCAGTTTATCGCCTGCCCGGGACAGTTGCACAGATACGCAGTATTTT.